The 32 T cell receptor beta chains in this list originate from one sample, sequenced in a study of OX40 agonist ivuxolimab in advanced cancers. Sequencing used immunoSEQ multiplex PCR; TCRdb keeps in-frame clones, though not all of them. Among about 20,000 clones listed, 65% to 80% were seen once. Sequencing was performed on CD4+ or CD8+ T cells sorted from blood, taken in a trial of the OX40 agonist ivuxolimab. The receptors come from an adult with an advanced solid tumor such as melanoma, head and neck, liver or kidney cancer.

The V and J genes are TRBV7-2 and TRBJ2-7, with a tentative D call TRBD2 (6 bases). This CDR3 comprises 14 residues. Germline values: CDR1 SGHTA, CDR2 FQGNSA. V was shortened by 5 bases and J by 7 bases, with 18 bases between the two germline ends. The CDR3 DNA is TGTGCCAGCAGCCCTTGGACGGGAGCTCGGGAGCAGTACTTC. Translation gives CASSPWTGAREQYF.

The chain links TRBV6-1 to TRBJ1-3; D unclear. Germline assignment: CDR1 MNHNS and CDR2 SASEGT. CDR3 length equals 15 residues. V lost 3 bases to trimming and J lost 0 bases, with 9 bases between them. CDR3 bases: TGTGCCAGCAGTGATGTCCTCCTCTCTGGAAACACCATATATTTT. This codes for CASSDVLLSGNTIYF.

The chain is built from TRBV29-1 and TRBJ2-5; D perhaps matches TRBD2 (6 bases). The germline gives CDR1 SQVTM, CDR2 ANQGSEA. V lost 0 bases, J lost 0 bases, and 20 bases lay in between. This CDR3 has 18 amino acids. Written as DNA, the CDR3 is TGCAGCGTTGAAGACCCCGGCAGGGAGGAGGCTTACCAAGAGACCCAGTACTTC. It is translated as CSVEDPGREEAYQETQYF. The full variable domain, completed using reference TRBV29-1 and TRBJ2-5, is SAVISQKPSRDICQRGTSLTIQCQVDSQVTMMFWYRQQPGQSLTLIATANQGSEATYESGFVIDKFPISRPNLTFSTLTVSNMSPEDSSIYLCSVEDPGREEAYQETQYFGPGTRLLVL.

The CDR3 DNA reads TGTGCCAGCAGCAAGGGGGGCTCGGGACAGGGGGCACCCCCCACAGATACGCAGTATTTT. Its translation is CASSKGGSGQGAPPTDTQYF. The chain links TRBV21-1 to TRBJ2-3; TRBD1 is the table's D call and was not checked against the DNA. TRBV21-1 is assigned pseudogene status. The CDR3 spans 20 residues.

This chain uses TRBV16 with TRBJ2-7; D is perhaps TRBD1 (5 bases). The CDR3 is 14 amino acids. CDR1 is KGHSY, CDR2 FQNENV, per germline. The V gene lost 0 bases and the J gene lost 10 bases, with 16 bases spanning the gap. The CDR3 is CASSQSLAGQPQYF. The CDR3 DNA reads TGTGCCAGCAGCCAATCCCTGGCAGGGCAACCTCAGTACTTC.

This sequence joins TRBV19 and TRBJ1-6, with D possibly being TRBD1 (5 bases). Trimming cost V 1 base and J 4 bases, with 14 bases left between them. This CDR3 spans 17 amino acids. Germline CDR1 is LNHDA and CDR2 is SQIVND (reference sequence). CDR3 amino acids: CASSIVGAGLYNSPLHF. In DNA form, the CDR3 reads TGTGCCAGTAGTATAGTTGGGGCAGGGCTTTATAATTCACCCCTCCACTTT.

This chain connects TRBV7-3 to TRBJ1-6, with D tentatively TRBD1 (6 bases). Germline CDR1 reads SGHTA; CDR2 reads FQGTGA. The V end was cut by 4 bases, the J end by 7 bases, with 11 bases between. The CDR3 has 14 residues. The CDR3 reads CASSSTGLNSPLHF. As DNA, the CDR3 is TGTGCCAGCAGCTCGACAGGTTTAAATTCACCCCTCCACTTT.

V and J are TRBV11-2 and TRBJ2-7; D perhaps matches TRBD2 (6 bases). The V end lost 2 bases, the J end lost 0 bases, and 17 bases lay between the germline ends. Germline loops: CDR1 SGHAT, CDR2 FQNNGV. The CDR3 is made up of 17 amino acids. The CDR3 spells CASSLSLVEGNSYEQYF. The CDR3 coding sequence is TGTGCCAGCAGCTTAAGCCTAGTGGAGGGAAACTCCTACGAGCAGTACTTC.

The chain employs TRBV6-1 and TRBJ1-5; maybe TRBD1 (6 bases). CDR1 and CDR2 (germline): MNHNS, SASEGT. There are 14 residues in the CDR3. V shed 9 bases and J shed 1 base, with 13 bases lying between them. The CDR3 spells CASRGHGSNQPQHF. CDR3 sequence (DNA): TGTGCCAGTCGGGGGCACGGAAGCAATCAGCCCCAGCATTTT.

This clone was detected only once. The rearrangement joins TRBV29-1 to TRBJ2-7; TRBD2 agrees at 7 bases. The V and J ends lost 0 bases and 3 bases, in that order; junction bases with no gene match: 5. The CDR3 length is 14 residues. CDR1 and CDR2 (germline): SQVTM, ANQGSEA. The CDR3 protein is CSVEEGREGYEQYF. In DNA form, the CDR3 reads TGCAGCGTTGAAGAAGGGAGGGAGGGCTACGAGCAGTACTTC.

V gene TRBV7-2 combines with J gene TRBJ1-1; weak D call: TRBD1 (5 bases). Trimming took 0 bases from V and 5 from J, leaving 7 bases between them. This CDR3 contains 13 residues. CDR1 is SGHTA, CDR2 FQGNSA, per germline. CDR3 region: CASSLARGTEAFF. CDR3 in DNA: TGTGCCAGCAGCTTAGCGAGGGGAACTGAAGCTTTCTTT.

The CDR3 bases are TGTGCCAGCAGCAGGACGGACCAAGAGACCCAGTACTTC. Amino acids: CASSRTDQETQYF. The rearrangement uses TRBV7-3 and TRBJ2-5; no firm D call. V lost 5 bases and J 0 bases, leaving 7 bases between the germline ends. Germline V CDR1 and CDR2: SGHTA, FQGTGA. This CDR3 spans 13 amino acids.

The V and J genes are TRBV12-5 and TRBJ1-1; no definite D call. Trimming removed 5 bases at V and 1 base at J, with 5 bases between. Germline V CDR1 and CDR2: LGHNT, FRNRAP. This CDR3 is built from 12 residues. The CDR3 DNA follows: TGTGCTAGTGGTCTAGAGAACACTGAAGCTTTCTTT. This codes for CASGLENTEAFF.

V gene TRBV11-2 combines with J gene TRBJ2-1; D ambiguous. Trimming left V 5 bases short and J 2 bases short, with 19 bases between. This CDR3 has 17 residues. Germline CDR1 reads SGHAT; CDR2 reads FQNNGV. CDR3 DNA sequence: TGTGCCAGCAGCCCCCGTTCAATGGGGTTAACCTACAATGAGCAGTTCTTC. Translated, it gives CASSPRSMGLTYNEQFF.

The V gene is TRBV11-3, the J gene TRBJ1-1; D unclear. Germline V gives CDR1 SGHNT, CDR2 YENEEA. This CDR3 has 13 amino acids. Deletions cut 5 bases from V and 0 bases from J, with 7 bases between. CDR3 region: CASSAPMNTEAFF. The CDR3 bases are TGTGCCAGCAGCGCCCCAATGAACACTGAAGCTTTCTTT.

This chain links TRBV5-4 with TRBJ2-3; unclear D gene. The CDR3 spans 13 residues. Trimming took off 6 bases at V and 0 bases at J, with 8 bases between the two ends. CDR1 is SGHNT and CDR2 is YYREEE in the germline V gene (reference sequence). CDR3 region: CASKDRSTDTQYF. The CDR3 bases are TGTGCCAGCAAAGACCGTAGCACAGATACGCAGTATTTT.

The CDR3 here is CASSPSGGVEQFF. The CDR3, as DNA: TGTGCCAGCAGCCCAAGCGGGGGGGTTGAGCAGTTCTTC. V is TRBV7-9 and J is TRBJ2-1, with TRBD2 matching over 10 bases. In germline, CDR1 is SEHNR, CDR2 FQNEAQ (reference sequence). The CDR3 runs to 13 residues. With V trimmed by 5 bases and J by 9 bases, 4 bases remained unmatched. The full variable domain, with the rest looked up from reference TRBV7-9 and TRBJ2-1, is DTGVSQNPRHKITKRGQNVTFRCDPISEHNRLYWYRQTLGQGPEFLTYFQNEAQLEKSRLLSDRFSAERPKGSFSTLEIQRTEQGDSAMYLCASSPSGGVEQFFGPGTRLTVL.

This chain uses TRBV19 with TRBJ1-1, with no clear D. Germline V CDR1 and CDR2: LNHDA, SQIVND (reference sequence). The length of the CDR3 is 14 residues. With 6 bases removed from V and 7 bases from J, the gap between germline ends came to 18 bases. The CDR3 nucleotides are TGTGCCAGTAGCCCTATCCTCCCTGGGGATGAAGCTTTCTTT. Protein product: CASSPILPGDEAFF.

The V gene is TRBV7-2, the J gene TRBJ1-2, with D hard to call. Between the trimmed V and J ends, which lost 5 bases and 7 bases, there was a span of 26 bases. Germline V CDR1 and CDR2: SGHTA, FQGNSA. CDR3 length equals 17 residues. The CDR3 sequence is CASSLVRGRFNRGGYTF. In DNA form, the CDR3 reads TGTGCCAGCAGCCTAGTCCGGGGTCGGTTCAACCGAGGTGGCTACACCTTC.

Turning to this clone: The same CDR3 also results from other DNA sequences found in this sample. The gene calls are TRBV19 and TRBJ1-1; no reliable D call. The germline V gene has CDR1 LNHDA and CDR2 SQIVND (reference sequence). The V gene lost 1 base and the J gene lost 2 bases, with 5 bases spanning the gap. This CDR3 region has 13 residues. The CDR3 spells CASSIGVNTEAFF. The CDR3 DNA reads as TGTGCCAGTAGTATAGGAGTAAACACTGAAGCTTTCTTT.

This sequence joins TRBV7-6 and TRBJ1-5; D gene unclear. This CDR3 is 15 amino acids long. Germline V CDR1 and CDR2: SGHVS, FNYEAQ. Trimming removed 2 bases at V and 7 bases at J, with 15 bases between. The CDR3 loop reads CASSLTPALAQPQHF. The CDR3 coding sequence is TGTGCCAGCAGCTTAACGCCCGCTTTAGCCCAGCCCCAGCATTTT.

This clone was detected only a few times. V and J are TRBV9 and TRBJ1-6; tentative D call: TRBD1 (5 bases). Trimming took 0 bases from V and 8 from J, leaving 12 bases between them. CDR3 length equals 15 residues. From germline, CDR1 is SGDLS and CDR2 YYNGEE. This CDR3 reads CASSVAGDVDSPLHF. CDR3 coding DNA: TGTGCCAGCAGCGTAGCGGGGGATGTCGATTCACCCCTCCACTTT.

The chain employs TRBV5-6 and TRBJ2-4; 9 nucleotides agree with TRBD1. Germline assignment: CDR1 SGHDT and CDR2 YYEEEE. The trim removed 4 bases at V and 6 bases at J, leaving 8 bases unmatched. CDR3 length equals 15 residues. The CDR3 reads CASSGGTGRVNIQYF. CDR3 DNA sequence: TGTGCCAGCAGCGGAGGGACAGGGAGGGTAAACATTCAGTACTTC.

The chain employs TRBV30 and TRBJ1-2; 7 nucleotides agree with TRBD1. The CDR3 is made up of 8 amino acids. V gave up 8 bases and J gave up 12 bases; unmatched junction bases: 3. Per germline, CDR1 GTSNPN and CDR2 SVGIG (reference sequence). CDR3 bases: TGTGCCGGCCAGGGGGACACCTTC. This encodes CAGQGDTF.

This clone occurred once. The CDR3 DNA reads as TGTGCCAGCAGTGAAGAGGACAAAGAGCAGTACTTC. Translated: CASSEEDKEQYF. The rearrangement joins TRBV2 to TRBJ2-7, with D perhaps matching TRBD1 (5 bases). CDR1 and CDR2 from the germline V gene are SNHLY and FYNNEI. V gave up 1 base and J gave up 7 bases, with 8 bases separating them. This CDR3 contains 12 residues. Supplemented by reference TRBV2 and TRBJ2-7, the full variable domain reads EPEVTQTPSHQVTQMGQEVILRCVPISNHLYFYWYRQILGQKVEFLVSFYNNEISEKSEIFDDQFSVERPDGSNFTLKIRSTKLEDSAMYFCASSEEDKEQYFGPGTRLTVT.

The V gene is TRBV6-5, the J gene TRBJ2-7; D is uncertain. Trimming removed 3 bases from V and 1 base from J, with 7 bases in between. Germline-derived CDR1 and CDR2 are MNHEY and SVGAGI. The CDR3 loop spans 13 amino acids. In nucleotides, the CDR3 is TGTGCCAGCAGTTATCTCATGTCCTACGAGCAGTACTTC. It is translated as CASSYLMSYEQYF.

The chain couples TRBV5-1 to TRBJ2-1; D is perhaps TRBD2 (5 bases). The length of the CDR3 is 14 residues. Germline loops: CDR1 SGHRS, CDR2 YFSETQ. V was clipped by 2 bases and J by 7 bases, with 13 bases between them. CDR3 DNA sequence: TGCGCCAGCAGCTTCGAGGACTCGGGGAATGAGCAGTTCTTC. This gives the protein CASSFEDSGNEQFF.

The rearrangement links TRBV7-6 to TRBJ2-3; TRBD2 is a possible D gene (7 bases). Per the germline V gene, CDR1 is SGHVS and CDR2 is FNYEAQ. This CDR3 is built from 16 residues. With 7 bases removed from V and 3 bases from J, the gap between germline ends came to 20 bases. In DNA form, the CDR3 reads TGTGCCAGCACCACATTTGGGGGGGGGACAACAGATACGCAGTATTTT. Translating gives CASTTFGGGTTDTQYF.

This chain uses TRBV4-3 with TRBJ1-2, with D hard to call. Trimming shortened V by 1 base and J by 1 base, and 4 bases separated the two germline ends. There are 13 residues in the CDR3. Germline CDR1 and CDR2: LGHNA and YSLEER. CDR3 sequence reads: CASSQAGNYGYTF. CDR3 coding DNA: TGCGCCAGCAGCCAAGCCGGTAACTATGGCTACACCTTC.

This clone was seen a single time. The chain uses TRBV5-1 and TRBJ1-5; D remains ambiguous. The V and J ends lost 0 bases and 3 bases respectively, with 10 bases between them. This CDR3 has 15 amino acids. Germline CDR1 SGHRS, CDR2 YFSETQ. DNA of the CDR3: TGCGCCAGCAGCTTGGAAGGGTGGGACAATCAGCCCCAGCATTTT. It yields the protein CASSLEGWDNQPQHF.

This clone appeared a single time. The chain carries TRBV13 and TRBJ1-2; D is unresolved. The length of the CDR3 is 16 residues. The germline V gene encodes CDR1 PRHDT and CDR2 FYEKMQ (reference sequence). V lost 4 bases to trimming and J lost 8 bases, with 23 bases between them. CDR3 DNA: TGTGCCAGCAGCTCCCCACACATGGACCCTGATTCCGGCTACACCTTC. It specifies CASSSPHMDPDSGYTF. The full variable domain, with the rest looked up from reference TRBV13 and TRBJ1-2, is AAGVIQSPRHLIKEKRETATLKCYPIPRHDTVYWYQQGPGQDPQFLISFYEKMQSDKGSIPDRFSAQQFSDYHSELNMSSLELGDSALYFCASSSPHMDPDSGYTFGSGTRLTVV.

In its sample, this clone ranks as medium-sized (0.01 to 0.1%). This chain joins TRBV19 and TRBJ1-6, with 8 positions matching TRBD1. The CDR3 is made up of 18 amino acids. CDR1 and CDR2 (germline): LNHDA, SQIVND (reference sequence). Trimming at V came to 4 bases and at J to 0 bases, leaving 8 bases not matched to a gene. This chain's CDR3 is CASSRNRQGSSYNSPLHF. The CDR3 DNA reads as TGTGCCAGTAGTAGAAATCGACAGGGGTCCTCCTATAATTCACCCCTCCACTTT.